What follows are 13 T cell receptor beta chains derived from one specimen sequenced in a study of blood T cells in healthy people across ages. A second PCR of roughly 7 to 11 cycles used a sample-barcoded 5' primer and a J-beta primer mix. TCRdb re-analysed the 5' RACE reads in MiXCR, keeping a single row per CDR3 protein. The sample yields about 1.4 million distinct CDR3 sequences, roughly 64% seen once. The sample comprised blood. These receptors were collected from a man between 18 and 35 years old in good health.

CDR3 protein: CASSFRGGVYEQYF. Written as DNA, the CDR3 is TGTGCCAGCAGTTTCAGGGGGGGGGTCTACGAGCAGTACTTC. V usage is TRBV27 and J usage is TRBJ2-5; D may correspond to TRBD1 or TRBD2 (7 bases each). The J call may be wrong; the DNA end is better matched by TRBJ2-7. CDR3 length equals 14 residues. Germline CDR1 and CDR2: MNHEY and SMNVEV (reference sequence).

The rearrangement uses TRBV9 and TRBJ1-4; possibly TRBD1 for D (5 bases). This CDR3 has 16 residues. Germline CDR1 and CDR2: SGDLS and YYNGEE. The V and J ends lost 4 bases and 1 base respectively, with 14 bases between them. Here the CDR3 DNA reads TGTGCCAGCAGCCCGGGACCTGGGGTAACTAATGAAAAACTGTTTTTT. This translates into CASSPGPGVTNEKLFF.

This chain uses TRBV6-2 or TRBV6-3 with TRBJ1-1, with no clear D. The CDR3 runs to 15 residues. Per the germline V gene, CDR1 is MNHEY and CDR2 is SVGEGT. Trimming left V 4 bases short and J 1 base short, with 13 bases between. CDR3 sequence: CASSSRFRGNTEAFF. The CDR3 DNA reads as TGTGCCAGCAGTTCGCGATTTCGGGGGAACACTGAAGCTTTCTTT.

The chain carries TRBV6-5 and TRBJ1-1, with D hard to call. Trimming removed 7 bases from V and 5 bases from J, with 14 bases in between. Germline CDR1 and CDR2: MNHEY and SVGAGI. The CDR3 covers 13 residues. The CDR3 DNA is TGTGCCAGCATCCCCCGGCCGCCGACTGAAGCTTTCTTT. Its protein is CASIPRPPTEAFF.

CDR3 nucleotide sequence: TGTGCCAGCAGTTTGGGTAGTACGGAGCAGTACTTC. Its protein is CASSLGSTEQYF. V and J are TRBV28 and TRBJ2-4; unclear D gene. CDR1 MDHEN and CDR2 SYDVKM come from the germline V gene. Trimming took off 3 bases at V and 13 bases at J, with 13 bases between the two ends. This CDR3 is built from 12 residues.

For this clonotype: A junction boundary mismatches the germline segment, possibly from a read error. The chain carries TRBV7-8 and TRBJ2-1; 11 bases are a match to TRBD2. Per the germline V gene, CDR1 is SGHVS and CDR2 is FQNEAQ. This CDR3 is 17 amino acids long. CDR3 DNA: TGTGCCGGCAGCTACCCCACCGGGACTAGCGGTTACAATGAGCAGTTCTTC. It encodes CAGSYPTGTSGYNEQFF.

This clonotype appeared a few times. The V and J genes are TRBV15 and TRBJ2-4; D ambiguous. The DNA end lines up better with TRBJ2-7; the J call may be wrong. From germline, CDR1 is LNHNV and CDR2 YYDKDF (reference sequence). The length of the CDR3 is 14 residues. CDR3 nucleotide sequence: TGTGCCACCAGCAGTGGTGGAATACCCTACGAGCAGTACTTC. Encoded protein: CATSSGGIPYEQYF.

The chain uses TRBV6-2 or TRBV6-3 and TRBJ2-5, with TRBD1 identical over 8 bases. Judging by the DNA end, TRBJ2-7 fits better; the J call may be wrong. There are 17 residues in the CDR3. Germline CDR1 and CDR2: MNHEY and SVGEGT. The CDR3 is CASSYSATGDPNYEQYF. For the CDR3, the DNA is TGTGCCAGCAGTTACTCTGCGACAGGGGACCCCAACTACGAGCAGTACTTC.

The V and J genes are TRBV7-2 and TRBJ1-2; D call uncertain. The V gene's germline CDR1 is SGHTA and CDR2 FQGNSA. The V end lost 6 bases, the J end lost 3 bases, and 8 bases lay between the germline ends. The CDR3 is made up of 12 amino acids. As DNA, the CDR3 is TGTGCCAGCAGTTATTCGCACTATGGCTACACCTTC. Translating gives CASSYSHYGYTF.

This clonotype was counted between two and nine times. V is TRBV20-1 and J is TRBJ2-3, with 9 bases lining up with TRBD1. The length of the CDR3 is 13 residues. The junction had 4 bases not matched to a gene; V was cut back by 5 bases and J by 4 bases. In germline, CDR1 is DFQATT, CDR2 SNEGSKA (reference sequence). CDR3 bases: TGCAGTGCTCAGGACAGGGGAGCAGATACGCAGTATTTT. Its translation: CSAQDRGADTQYF.

The rearrangement uses TRBV12-3 or TRBV12-4 and TRBJ1-1; D unresolved. The CDR3 length is 13 residues. V dropped 8 bases and J dropped 0 bases, with 10 bases sitting between them. The chain's CDR3 is CASAVGLNTEAFF. CDR3 coding DNA: TGTGCCAGCGCTGTTGGGTTGAACACTGAAGCTTTCTTT.

This clonotype was seen more than once but under ten times. V is TRBV29-1 and J is TRBJ2-7; no definite D call. Germline V gives CDR1 SQVTM, CDR2 ANQGSEA. V was clipped by 4 bases and J by 1 base, with 8 bases between them. The CDR3 totals 12 residues. The CDR3 DNA reads TGCAGCGTTGTTCTCCCTTCCTACGAGCAGTACTTC. Its protein product is CSVVLPSYEQYF.

V gene TRBV6-5 combines with J gene TRBJ2-1; 12 bases agree with TRBD1. Per the germline V gene, CDR1 is MNHEY and CDR2 is SVGAGI. The CDR3 has 15 residues. Trimming at V came to 8 bases and at J to 7 bases, leaving 9 bases not matched to a gene. CDR3 sequence reads: CASRTGTGGLNEQFF. The CDR3 DNA follows: TGTGCCAGCCGGACCGGGACAGGGGGCCTGAATGAGCAGTTCTTC.